This T cell receptor beta chain emerged from a study of T-cell memory formation after mild COVID-19. Study at large: Across donors, TCR clusters were largely donor specific.

The 5'RACE method, run with constant-segment primers, produced TCR alpha and TCR beta cDNA libraries (carrying sample barcodes and UMIs). TCRdb itself ran the 5' RACE reads through MiXCR, one entry per CDR3 protein. The profile shows 530,000 or so distinct CDR3 sequences, roughly a sixth of them singletons. Turning to this clonotype: Its antigen is still unknown.

The CDR3 totals 14 residues. Per germline, CDR1 SGDLS and CDR2 YYNGEE. V was trimmed by 3 bases and J by 2 bases, leaving 8 bases between them. Findings of the study overall: CD4/CD8 balance characterized clones contracting day 15 to 85, and CD4+ skew characterized later expanders. Contracting CD4+ clones sat mainly in CM and EM; CD8+ in EMRA.

The sequencing input was PBMCs or a T cell subset sorted from them (not recorded which). The source of this sequence is an adult woman who had mild COVID-19 (a few samples of this study predate the infection). Cell type and time point are not known. This chain joins TRBV9 and TRBJ1-4; D is undetermined. CDR3 sequence: CASSAQGTNEKLFF. CDR3 in DNA: TGTGCCAGCAGCGCACAAGGGACTAATGAAAAACTGTTTTTT.